Listed below are T cell receptor beta chains from one sample, sequenced in a study of shared clonotypes between healthy human individuals. TCRdb's table, derived via immunoSEQ multiplex PCR, lists solely in-frame clones and lacks some. This table holds 400,000 to 500,000 clones, 60% to 85% found once. The sample comprised PBMCs. Receptors were obtained from a woman aged 35 to 49 in good health. Some clones in this sample may be carry-over from other donors' samples. CDR3s include the opening cysteine and the closing phenylalanine or tryptophan. The D gene is left open where the match is weak. Not all rows give a size; the values are once, few, many and, for expanded clones, a class.

>TRBV16|TRBD1|-|TRBJ2-1
TGTGCCAGCAGCCAGACAGGGGAAGGCGAGCAGTTCTTC
CASSQTGEGEQFF
>TRBV19|-|few|TRBJ2-1
TGTGCCAGTAGTCCCCGACTAGGGGCCTTTTACAATGAGCAGTTCTTC
CASSPRLGAFYNEQFF
>TRBV9|-|few|TRBJ1-1
TGTGCCAGCAGCGTAGACTTTAACACTGAAGCTTTCTTT
CASSVDFNTEAFF
>TRBV5-1|TRBD2|-|TRBJ2-7
TGCGCCAGCAGCCCGGGGACTAGCGGACATTACGAGCAGTACTTC
CASSPGTSGHYEQYF
>TRBV7-6|TRBD2|-|TRBJ2-7
TGTGCCAGCAGCTTAGCGCATGATAGCGGGAAGAACGAGCAGTACTTC
CASSLAHDSGKNEQYF
>TRBV11-2|TRBD1|-|TRBJ1-3
TGTGCCAGCAGCTTTGGACAGGGACGAGACACCATATATTTT
CASSFGQGRDTIYF
>TRBV5-6|-|-|TRBJ1-2
TGTGCCAGCAGCCCTGGTGGCCCGAACTATGGCTACACCTTC
CASSPGGPNYGYTF
>TRBV6-5|TRBD1|-|TRBJ1-1
TGTGCCAGCAGTTACCCTAGACAGGGTATCACTGAAGCTTTCTTT
CASSYPRQGITEAFF
>TRBV16|-|-|TRBJ2-1
TGTGCCAGCTCCCGGGGGACCAACAATGAGCAGTTCTTC
CASSRGTNNEQFF
>TRBV28|TRBD2|-|TRBJ2-5
TGTGCCAGCAGTTTTATAGGGCGGGGGACCCAAGAGACCCAGTACTTC
CASSFIGRGTQETQYF
>TRBV7-6|TRBD1|-|TRBJ2-7
TGTGCCAGCAGCTTAGGAGTAGGACAGGGTTCCTACGAGCAGTACTTC
CASSLGVGQGSYEQYF
>TRBV7-6|TRBD2|-|TRBJ2-1
TGTGCCAGCAGCCGCGGGACTAGCGGGAGGACTGAGCAGTTCTTC
CASSRGTSGRTEQFF
>TRBV5-4|TRBD1|-|TRBJ1-1
TGTGCCAGCAGCCTGGACAGGGCTAGCACTGAAGCTTTCTTT
CASSLDRASTEAFF
>TRBV9|-|-|TRBJ2-3
TGTGCCAGCAGCGTAGGGGGGGATGGCACAGATACGCAGTATTTT
CASSVGGDGTDTQYF
>TRBV6-6|-|-|TRBJ2-7
TGTGCCAGCAGTTCCACAATGGGGGGTGAGCAGTACTTC
CASSSTMGGEQYF
>TRBV27|-|-|TRBJ2-5
TGTGCCAGCAGTTTCGGGGGAGGGGGACAAGAGACCCAGTACTTC
CASSFGGGGQETQYF
>TRBV30|-|many|TRBJ2-3
TGTGCCTGGGGGACTTACACAGATACGCAGTATTTT
CAWGTYTDTQYF
>TRBV19|-|-|TRBJ2-7
TGTGCCAGTAGTCTCAAGGCAGGGGCCTCCTACGAGCAGTACTTC
CASSLKAGASYEQYF
>TRBV6-6|TRBD2|once|TRBJ2-7
TGTGCCAGCACCCCGGGACTAGGCTACCCCTACGAGCAGTACTTC
CASTPGLGYPYEQYF
>TRBV6-4|TRBD2|-|TRBJ2-1
TGTGCCAGCAGTGATCTAGCGGGAGCTGGGAACAATGAGCAGTTCTTC
CASSDLAGAGNNEQFF
>TRBV6-6|-|-|TRBJ2-2
TGTGCCAGCAGCCCCCTAAGCAACACCGGGGAGCTGTTTTTT
CASSPLSNTGELFF
>TRBV4-1|TRBD2|-|TRBJ2-5
TGCGCCAGCAGCCGGTTGCCCGCTAGCGGCCCCCAAGAGACCCAGTACTTC
CASSRLPASGPQETQYF
>TRBV4-2|TRBD2|-|TRBJ2-3
TGTGCCAGCAGCCTAAGACGGCTAGCGGGTCTCATTCGGGGCACAGATACGCAGTATTTT
CASSLRRLAGLIRGTDTQYF
>TRBV4-2|TRBD2|-|TRBJ2-6
TGTGCCAGCAGCCGAGCGGGGAGGGGCTCAGGTAGAGCCAACGTCCTGACTTTC
CASSRAGRGSGRANVLTF
>TRBV28|TRBD1|few|TRBJ2-7
TGTGCCAGCAGTTCCAACGCAGGGGGCTCCTACGAGCAGTACTTC
CASSSNAGGSYEQYF
>TRBV9|TRBD1|few|TRBJ2-1
TGTGCCAGCAGCGTCACCACTGGACAGGGGTGGCATGAGCAGTTCTTC
CASSVTTGQGWHEQFF
>TRBV5-6|-|-|TRBJ2-7
TGTGCCAGCAGCTTTGACAGGCTCTCCTACGAGCAGTACTTC
CASSFDRLSYEQYF
>TRBV28|TRBD2|-|TRBJ2-2
TGTGCCAGCAGTTCTACTAGCGACAACACCGGGGAGCTGTTTTTT
CASSSTSDNTGELFF
>TRBV7-9|-|-|TRBJ1-6
TGTGCCAGCAGCTTAGATAATTCACCCCTCCACTTT
CASSLDNSPLHF
>TRBV10-3|TRBD2|-|TRBJ2-7
TGTGCCATCAGTGAGTCTCGTAATAGCGGGAGCTCCTACGAGCAGTACTTC
CAISESRNSGSSYEQYF
>TRBV19|TRBD1|-|TRBJ1-2
TGTGCCAGTAGTATGGGGACAGGCAGCGCCTTC
CASSMGTGSAF
>TRBV28|-|-|TRBJ2-1
TGTGCCAGCAGAACTCGAAGGCGGGACCCCACCGGCGAGCAGTTCTTC
CASRTRRRDPTGEQFF
>TRBV6-4|TRBD2|-|TRBJ2-3
TGTGCCAGCAGTGACTCGAGGGAGGGAGGAGATACGCAGTATTTT
CASSDSREGGDTQYF
>TRBV7-2|TRBD1|-|TRBJ2-1
TGTGCCAGCAAACATAGCTCAGGGGGCCACTACAATGAGCAGTTCTTC
CASKHSSGGHYNEQFF
>TRBV4-2|-|once|TRBJ2-7
TGTGCCAGCAGCCAAGAGCTAGATCGGGAGCAGTACTTC
CASSQELDREQYF
>TRBV7-9|-|-|TRBJ1-5
TGTGCCAGCAGCTTAGACAGTCCCAATCAGCCCCAGCATTTT
CASSLDSPNQPQHF
>TRBV5-6|TRBD2|-|TRBJ2-5
TGTGCCAGCGCCGCTAGCGGGAGCCTCCTCCAAGAGACCCAGTACTTC
CASAASGSLLQETQYF